The 29 T cell receptor beta chains given below trace back to one sample, sequenced in a study of cytotoxic CD8 clonotypes in ibrutinib-treated CLL. Using immunoSEQ multiplex PCR, the repertoire was profiled, and TCRdb retains in-frame clones only, with some absent. The table lists tens of thousands of clones, about 64% of them singletons. The source was PBMCs, collected after 12 months of ibrutinib treatment. These TCRs come from a human donor with chronic lymphocytic leukemia.

The chain recombines TRBV19 with TRBJ1-3, with 8 bases fitting TRBD1. This CDR3 has 15 residues. Germline V CDR1 and CDR2: LNHDA, SQIVND (reference sequence). Trimming cost V 5 bases and J 0 bases; bases outside gene matches: 3. CDR3 sequence reads: CASSPGQASGNTIYF. CDR3 bases: TGTGCCAGTAGTCCGGGACAGGCCTCTGGAAACACCATATATTTT.

The chain is built from TRBV19 and TRBJ1-5; TRBD1 agrees at 10 bases. With 4 bases clipped from V and 10 bases from J, the junction kept 4 bases outside the gene matches. This CDR3 is 13 amino acids long. Germline V gene data show CDR1 as LNHDA and CDR2 as SQIVND (reference sequence). This CDR3 reads CASSRDRGDPQHF. The CDR3 DNA reads TGTGCCAGTAGTAGGGACAGGGGAGATCCCCAGCATTTT.

This chain links TRBV2 with TRBJ1-2, with TRBD1 matching over 7 bases. The trim removed 7 bases at V and 4 bases at J, leaving 12 bases unmatched. Germline V gene sequence: CDR1 SNHLY, CDR2 FYNNEI. This CDR3 comprises 15 residues. The DNA for the CDR3 is TGTGCCAGCACCTCAGGGGGAACAGACTTCTATGGCTACACCTTC. Its translation: CASTSGGTDFYGYTF.

This clone was seen a few times. The V gene is TRBV5-1, the J gene TRBJ2-5, with D perhaps TRBD2 (5 bases). Germline V gives CDR1 SGHRS, CDR2 YFSETQ. The ends were cut back, 4 bases at V and 4 bases at J, with 17 bases in the middle. This CDR3 region has 15 residues. CDR3 sequence (DNA): TGCGCCAGCAGCCCGACCGGGAATTTCGGAGAGACCCAGTACTTC. Translation: CASSPTGNFGETQYF.

This chain uses TRBV7-9 with TRBJ2-7, with unresolved D. The CDR3 extends over 14 amino acids. Germline-derived CDR1 and CDR2 are SEHNR and FQNEAQ (reference sequence). Between the trimmed V and J ends, which lost 1 base and 5 bases, there was a span of 12 bases. CDR3 in amino acids: CASSLVGLGNEQYF. The CDR3 DNA is TGTGCCAGCAGCTTAGTTGGCCTTGGCAACGAGCAGTACTTC.

This clone showed up just once. The chain employs TRBV6-6 and TRBJ1-4; 8 nucleotides line up with TRBD1. The germline CDR1 and CDR2 sequences are MNHNY and SVGAGI (reference sequence). The CDR3 sequence is 15 residues long. The ends lost 7 bases at V and 4 bases at J; junction bases unmatched: 8. CDR3 residues: CASNNPGQGNEKLFF. DNA of the CDR3: TGTGCCAGCAACAATCCCGGACAGGGTAATGAAAAACTGTTTTTT.

In its sample, this clone was seen once. J is TRBJ2-5 and V is TRBV5-4, with 8 bases aligning to TRBD2. Trimming removed 1 base from V and 4 bases from J; junction bases left unmatched: 3. This CDR3 is built from 14 residues. Germline V gene sequence: CDR1 SGHNT, CDR2 YYREEE (reference sequence). The CDR3 bases are TGTGCCAGCAGCTTGTTCGGGGGGGTAGAGACCCAGTACTTC. Translation gives CASSLFGGVETQYF.

The chain is built from TRBV6-5 and TRBJ1-2; D possibly corresponds to TRBD1 (6 bases). The ends were cut back, 0 bases at V and 6 bases at J, with 11 bases in the middle. The germline V gene encodes CDR1 MNHEY and CDR2 SVGAGI. CDR3 length equals 14 residues. Here the CDR3 reads CASSYSTGFNGYTF. CDR3 coding DNA: TGTGCCAGCAGTTACTCGACAGGATTCAATGGCTACACCTTC.

V usage is TRBV9 and J usage is TRBJ2-2, with 7 bases fitting TRBD2. V gave up 0 bases and J gave up 4 bases; unmatched junction bases: 9. The CDR3 extends over 17 amino acids. Germline V gene data show CDR1 as SGDLS and CDR2 as YYNGEE. CDR3 bases: TGTGCCAGCAGCGTAGCTCCGGGGGGTGAAACCACCGGGGAGCTGTTTTTT. Its translation: CASSVAPGGETTGELFF.

This chain joins TRBV11-3 and TRBJ2-2, with TRBD2 matching 7 bases. This CDR3 spans 15 amino acids. J was trimmed by 7 bases and V by 5 bases; bases with no gene match: 10. The germline V gene encodes CDR1 SGHNT and CDR2 YENEEA. CDR3 sequence (DNA): TGTGCCAGCAGCCCCGGTGCGGGAGTTCGCGGGGAGCTGTTTTTT. Protein sequence: CASSPGAGVRGELFF.

The chain couples TRBV6-6 to TRBJ1-5; D call uncertain. V lost 2 bases to trimming and J lost 5 bases, with 7 bases between them. The CDR3 is 13 amino acids. Germline V lookup: CDR1 MNHNY, CDR2 SVGAGI (reference sequence). The CDR3 sequence is CASSYAGHQPQHF. CDR3 sequence (DNA): TGTGCCAGCAGTTACGCCGGCCATCAGCCCCAGCATTTT.

The chain links TRBV7-9 to TRBJ2-3, with D uncertain. The germline gives CDR1 SEHNR, CDR2 FQNEAQ (reference sequence). V lost 1 base and J 8 bases, leaving 4 bases between the germline ends. This CDR3 contains 11 residues. CDR3 bases: TGTGCCAGCAGCTTAGTTGGTACGCAGTATTTT. This encodes CASSLVGTQYF.

Only a few counts were recorded for this clone. CDR3 sequence reads: CASSQDPGASGGYNEQFF. The CDR3 DNA is TGCGCCAGCAGCCAAGATCCAGGGGCTAGCGGGGGATACAATGAGCAGTTCTTC. This sequence joins TRBV4-3 and TRBJ2-1; 10 positions match TRBD2. CDR3 length: 18 amino acids. Germline values: CDR1 LGHNA, CDR2 YSLEER. V lost 0 bases to trimming and J lost 4 bases; unmatched junction nucleotides: 9.

This sequence joins TRBV7-8 and TRBJ2-2; either TRBD1 or TRBD2 may fit D (5 bases each). CDR1 is SGHVS and CDR2 is FQNEAQ in the germline V gene. The CDR3 runs 16 residues. Trimming pared 4 bases from V and 5 bases from J, leaving 17 bases between. CDR3 sequence: CASSSRRDGATGELFF. In DNA form, the CDR3 reads TGTGCCAGCAGCTCTCGCCGGGACGGTGCGACCGGGGAGCTGTTTTTT.

The rearrangement joins TRBV2 to TRBJ1-1; 8 nucleotides line up with TRBD1. Germline V CDR1 and CDR2: SNHLY, FYNNEI. V was pared by 5 bases and J by 2 bases, with 4 bases of the junction left unmatched. The CDR3 loop spans 14 amino acids. The CDR3 loop reads CASSRGQANTEAFF. DNA of the CDR3: TGTGCCAGCAGTAGGGGACAGGCTAACACTGAAGCTTTCTTT.

The chain carries TRBV6-1 and TRBJ1-5; 8 bases match TRBD1. J gave up 9 bases and V 4 bases, and 23 bases lay outside the gene matches. The CDR3 is 19 residues long. Germline CDR1 is MNHNS and CDR2 is SASEGT. The CDR3 loop reads CASSVHPPGTGLNKTPQHF. The CDR3 DNA follows: TGTGCCAGCAGTGTCCACCCGCCGGGGACAGGCCTTAATAAAACGCCCCAGCATTTT.

This clone appeared a single time. The V call is TRBV11-2, the J call TRBJ2-7; perhaps TRBD1 as D (6 bases). This CDR3 is built from 12 residues. CDR1 and CDR2 (germline): SGHAT, FQNNGV. Trimming pared 6 bases from V and 4 bases from J, leaving 10 bases between. CDR3 DNA: TGTGCCAGCAGTCCCGACAGGTACGAGCAGTACTTC. It yields the protein CASSPDRYEQYF.

The rearrangement joins TRBV6-5 to TRBJ1-2; a possible D gene is TRBD1 (6 bases). Germline V gene lookup returns CDR1 MNHEY and CDR2 SVGAGI. Deletions cut 2 bases from V and 2 bases from J, with 6 bases between. CDR3 length: 13 amino acids. The DNA for the CDR3 is TGTGCCAGCAGTTACACAGGGAACTATGGCTACACCTTC. Its protein product is CASSYTGNYGYTF.

This chain connects TRBV18 to TRBJ2-5; D is possibly TRBD1 (5 bases). V was trimmed by 6 bases and J by 2 bases, leaving 13 bases between them. CDR1 KGHSH and CDR2 LQKENI come from the germline V gene. This CDR3 is built from 14 residues. The CDR3 nucleotides are TGTGCCAGCTCCCAGCAGACAGAACAAGAGACCCAGTACTTC. Translation gives CASSQQTEQETQYF.

CDR3 bases: TGCGCCAGCAGCTTGCCCCTTCAAGGTGTGGCTAATGAAAAACTGTTTTTT. This encodes CASSLPLQGVANEKLFF. This sequence joins TRBV5-1 and TRBJ1-4, with unresolved D. V was shortened by 1 base and J by 3 bases, with 16 bases between the two germline ends. The CDR3 length is 17 residues. CDR1 is SGHRS and CDR2 is YFSETQ in the germline V gene. Full variable domain (missing parts from reference TRBV5-1 and TRBJ1-4): KAGVTQTPRYLIKTRGQQVTLSCSPISGHRSVSWYQQTPGQGLQFLFEYFSETQRNKGNFPGRFSGRQFSNSRSEMNVSTLELGDSALYLCASSLPLQGVANEKLFFGSGTQLSVL.

This sequence joins TRBV6-1 and TRBJ2-5, with no clear D. This CDR3 is 12 amino acids long. The V gene's germline CDR1 is MNHNS and CDR2 SASEGT. Trimming removed 8 bases at V and 0 bases at J, with 7 bases between. CDR3 protein: CASVANQETQYF. For the CDR3, the DNA is TGTGCCAGCGTGGCCAACCAAGAGACCCAGTACTTC.

V gene TRBV5-1 combines with J gene TRBJ2-1, with 13 nucleotides matching TRBD2. Germline CDR1 is SGHRS and CDR2 is YFSETQ. J lost 5 bases, V lost 3 bases, and 5 bases had no gene match. The CDR3 runs 16 residues. CDR3 loop: CASSWGTSGVNNEQFF. The CDR3 DNA reads TGCGCCAGCAGCTGGGGGACTAGCGGGGTTAACAATGAGCAGTTCTTC.

The J gene is TRBJ1-6, the V gene TRBV9, with 8 bases that match TRBD1. The ends lost 2 bases at V and 7 bases at J; junction bases unmatched: 2. The length of the CDR3 is 14 residues. In germline, CDR1 is SGDLS, CDR2 YYNGEE. The CDR3 DNA reads as TGTGCCAGCAGCGTTACAGGGGGGAATTCACCCCTCCACTTT. Its translation: CASSVTGGNSPLHF.

This clone was seen a handful of times. The chain couples TRBV16 to TRBJ2-5; TRBD1 is a possible D gene (5 bases). The CDR3 loop spans 17 amino acids. Germline V gene lookup returns CDR1 KGHSY and CDR2 FQNENV. Deletions cut 0 bases from V and 1 base from J, with 15 bases between. The CDR3 DNA sequence: TGTGCCAGCAGCCAATCTCCACAGGCCCCATCCCAAGAGACCCAGTACTTC. Encoded protein: CASSQSPQAPSQETQYF.

The V call is TRBV7-9, the J call TRBJ2-7; D unresolved. The ends were cut back, 4 bases at V and 5 bases at J, with 9 bases in the middle. CDR1 is SEHNR and CDR2 is FQNEAQ in the germline V gene (reference sequence). CDR3 length: 12 residues. CDR3 DNA sequence: TGTGCCAGCAGCTCCAAATTCGACGAGCAGTACTTC. It yields the protein CASSSKFDEQYF.

The chain employs TRBV19 and TRBJ1-5, with TRBD1 as a possible D gene (6 bases). CDR1 is LNHDA, CDR2 SQIVND, per germline (reference sequence). Trimming removed 7 bases from V and 7 bases from J, with 14 bases in between. CDR3 length: 13 residues. CDR3 DNA sequence: TGTGCCAGTACAGGGGAGTGGCGCCAGCCCCAGCATTTT. It is translated as CASTGEWRQPQHF.

V is TRBV4-3 and J is TRBJ1-2, with D perhaps TRBD1 (5 bases). The germline gives CDR1 LGHNA, CDR2 YSLEER. Between the trimmed V and J ends, which lost 0 bases and 6 bases, there was a span of 11 bases. The CDR3 length is 14 residues. The CDR3 loop reads CASSQEQAGDGYTF. As DNA, the CDR3 is TGCGCCAGCAGCCAAGAACAGGCCGGCGATGGCTACACCTTC.

This clone occurred many times. The V call is TRBV4-2, the J call TRBJ2-3; 8 bases are shared with TRBD2. CDR3 length: 14 amino acids. Germline CDR1 is LGHNA and CDR2 is YNFKEQ. Germline trimming cut 4 bases from V and 6 bases from J; bases unmatched to any gene: 6. CDR3: CASSRTGGRDTQYF. The CDR3 region has the DNA TGTGCCAGCAGCCGTACGGGGGGGCGTGATACGCAGTATTTT.

The chain combines TRBV5-1 with TRBJ1-4; D gene uncertain. V shed 2 bases and J shed 3 bases, with 11 bases lying between them. The CDR3 extends over 15 amino acids. The V gene's germline CDR1 is SGHRS and CDR2 YFSETQ. This chain's CDR3 is CASSFTRAANEKLFF. CDR3 coding DNA: TGCGCCAGCAGCTTTACGCGGGCAGCTAATGAAAAACTGTTTTTT.